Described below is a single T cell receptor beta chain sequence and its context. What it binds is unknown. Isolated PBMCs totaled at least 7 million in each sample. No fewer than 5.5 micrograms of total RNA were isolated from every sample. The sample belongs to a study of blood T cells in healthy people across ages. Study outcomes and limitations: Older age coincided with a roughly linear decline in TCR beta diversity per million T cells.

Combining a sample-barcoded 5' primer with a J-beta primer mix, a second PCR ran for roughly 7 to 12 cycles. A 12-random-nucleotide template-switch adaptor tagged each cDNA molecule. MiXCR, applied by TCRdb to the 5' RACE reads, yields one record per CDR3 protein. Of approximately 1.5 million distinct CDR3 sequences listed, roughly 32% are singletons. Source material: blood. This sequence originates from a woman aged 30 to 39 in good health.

CDR3 residues: CASSFTGTGGTQYF. CDR3 nucleotides: TGTGCCAGCAGTTTCACCGGGACCGGGGGGACCCAGTACTTC. V usage is TRBV6-2 or TRBV6-3 and J usage is TRBJ2-5; perhaps TRBD2 as D (6 bases). This CDR3 contains 14 residues. With 4 bases removed from V and 7 bases from J, the gap between germline ends came to 16 bases. Germline assignment: CDR1 MNHEY and CDR2 SVGEGT.